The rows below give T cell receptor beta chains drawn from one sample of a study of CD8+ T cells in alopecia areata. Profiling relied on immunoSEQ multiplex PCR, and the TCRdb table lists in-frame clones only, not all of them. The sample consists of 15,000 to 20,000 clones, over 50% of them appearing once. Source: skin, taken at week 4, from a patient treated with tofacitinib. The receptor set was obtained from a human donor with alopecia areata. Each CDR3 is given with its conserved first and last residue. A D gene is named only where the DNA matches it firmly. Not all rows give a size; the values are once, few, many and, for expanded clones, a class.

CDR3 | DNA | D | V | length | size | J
CASRQGTANTGELFF | TGCGCCAGCAGACAAGGGACAGCGAACACCGGGGAGCTGTTTTTT | TRBD1 | TRBV5-1 | 15 | . | TRBJ2-2
CASSQAWTGVDTQYF | TGTGCCAGCAGCCAAGCTTGGACGGGGGTAGATACGCAGTATTTT | . | TRBV16 | 15 | . | TRBJ2-3
CASSPRTGTYNEQFF | TGTGCCAGCAGCCCCCGGACAGGGACCTACAATGAGCAGTTCTTC | TRBD1 | TRBV7-8 | 15 | . | TRBJ2-1
CASSQIPGTAIGEQYF | TGCGCCAGCAGCCAAATCCCTGGGACGGCCATTGGAGAGCAGTACTTC | . | TRBV4-3 | 16 | . | TRBJ2-7
CASRSPNTGELFF | TGTGCCAGCAGGTCCCCTAACACCGGGGAGCTGTTTTTT | . | TRBV2 | 13 | . | TRBJ2-2
CASSSGRGDIQYF | TGTGCCAGCAGCTCAGGTCGGGGGGACATTCAGTACTTC | TRBD2 | TRBV7-9 | 13 | . | TRBJ2-4
CAISESGGEGSPLHF | TGTGCCATCAGTGAGTCCGGAGGGGAAGGTTCACCCCTCCACTTT | . | TRBV10-3 | 15 | once | TRBJ1-6
CASEDRVRYNSPLHF | TGTGCCAGCGAGGACAGGGTCCGCTATAATTCACCCCTCCACTTT | TRBD1 | TRBV6-1 | 15 | few | TRBJ1-6
CASSYRRGGTEAFF | TGTGCCAGCAGTTACCGTAGGGGGGGCACTGAAGCTTTCTTT | . | TRBV6-5 | 14 | few | TRBJ1-1
CASRGTGFGTDEQFF | TGTGCCAGCAGGGGGACAGGGTTCGGGACGGATGAGCAGTTCTTC | TRBD1 | TRBV6-5 | 15 | . | TRBJ2-1
CASSLDQGRNNEQFF | TGTGCCAGCAGCTTAGACCAAGGACGGAACAATGAGCAGTTCTTC | . | TRBV11-3 | 15 | . | TRBJ2-1
CASSYSITDPREQFF | TGTGCCAGCAGTTACTCGATTACAGACCCCAGGGAGCAGTTCTTC | . | TRBV6-5 | 15 | . | TRBJ2-1
CASKTQGGNEKLFF | TGTGCCAGCAAAACCCAGGGGGGGAATGAAAAACTGTTTTTT | TRBD1 | TRBV6-6 | 14 | few | TRBJ1-4
CASSQSAGMRGDTQYF | TGCGCCAGCAGCCAAAGTGCTGGCATGCGTGGAGATACGCAGTATTTT | . | TRBV4-3 | 16 | . | TRBJ2-3
CASQSTGNTEAFF | TGTGCCAGCCAATCCACAGGGAACACTGAAGCTTTCTTT | . | TRBV2 | 13 | medium-sized | TRBJ1-1
CATSLHNGNQPQHF | TGTGCCACCAGTCTCCATAATGGCAATCAGCCCCAGCATTTT | . | TRBV6-5 | 14 | few | TRBJ1-5
CASSSNPRYTEAFF | TGTGCCAGCAGCTCCAACCCACGGTACACTGAAGCTTTCTTT | . | TRBV7-9 | 14 | . | TRBJ1-1
CASSKGQGMFFSNQPQHF | TGTGCCAGCAGCAAGGGACAGGGGATGTTCTTTAGCAATCAGCCCCAGCATTTT | TRBD1 | TRBV7-4 | 18 | . | TRBJ1-5
CASSLIRTDTQYF | TGTGCCAGCAGCTTAATCCGAACAGATACGCAGTATTTT | . | TRBV11-1 | 13 | . | TRBJ2-3
CARTLGRDGSYNEQFF | TGTGCCCGAACTCTGGGGAGAGATGGGAGTTACAATGAGCAGTTCTTC | . | TRBV2 | 16 | once | TRBJ2-1
CASSQGGRRSRDTEAFF | TGTGCCAGCAGCCAGGGGGGGCGTCGGTCACGGGACACTGAAGCTTTCTTT | TRBD1 | TRBV7-6 | 17 | . | TRBJ1-1
CASSLVGPLSSGNTIYF | TGTGCCAGCAGCTTAGTGGGACCACTTTCCTCTGGAAACACCATATATTTT | . | TRBV7-9 | 17 | . | TRBJ1-3
CASSPEGAPGYGYTF | TGTGCCAGCTCACCAGAGGGGGCTCCGGGCTATGGCTACACCTTC | TRBD1 | TRBV18 | 15 | few | TRBJ1-2
CAIRESGRNSYEQYF | TGTGCCATCAGGGAATCGGGACGGAATTCCTACGAGCAGTACTTC | . | TRBV10-3 | 15 | . | TRBJ2-7
CASSLAPGLGETQYF | TGTGCCAGCAGCTTAGCGCCAGGCCTGGGGGAGACCCAGTACTTC | . | TRBV11-2 | 15 | . | TRBJ2-5
CASRLLHHEAFF | TGTGCCAGCAGGTTGCTACATCATGAAGCTTTCTTT | . | TRBV28 | 12 | . | TRBJ1-1
CASSVTGAGETQYF | TGTGCCAGCAGCGTAACAGGGGCTGGAGAGACCCAGTACTTC | TRBD1 | TRBV9 | 14 | . | TRBJ2-5
CASSEFGVGGKYDEQYF | TGTGCCAGCAGTGAATTTGGTGTAGGGGGAAAGTATGACGAGCAGTACTTC | . | TRBV25-1 | 17 | . | TRBJ2-7
CASSQPNSGGGADTQYF | TGTGCCAGCAGCCAACCTAACTCAGGGGGCGGAGCAGATACGCAGTATTTT | TRBD1 | TRBV4-2 | 17 | . | TRBJ2-3
CASSLLGEKLFF | TGTGCCAGCAGCTTGTTGGGTGAAAAACTGTTTTTT | . | TRBV7-9 | 12 | . | TRBJ1-4
CASLDGSGNSRELFF | TGTGCCAGCCTAGACGGCAGCGGGAACTCCAGGGAGCTGTTTTTT | TRBD2 | TRBV19 | 15 | . | TRBJ2-2
CASSQDYVTNPLSGYTF | TGCGCCAGCAGCCAAGATTATGTCACCAATCCCCTAAGTGGCTACACCTTC | . | TRBV4-3 | 17 | . | TRBJ1-2
CASSTGGAGNQPQHF | TGTGCCAGCAGTACAGGGGGCGCGGGGAATCAGCCCCAGCATTTT | TRBD1 | TRBV28 | 15 | . | TRBJ1-5
CASSQWTGEGSPLHF | TGCGCCAGCAGCCAGTGGACAGGGGAAGGTTCACCCCTCCACTTT | TRBD1 | TRBV4-3 | 15 | . | TRBJ1-6
CASSSGQGINYGYTF | TGTGCCAGCAGCTCCGGACAGGGGATCAACTATGGCTACACCTTC | TRBD1 | TRBV7-9 | 15 | . | TRBJ1-2
CASSIKGSTYEQYF | TGTGCCAGTAGTATAAAGGGATCAACCTACGAGCAGTACTTC | . | TRBV19 | 14 | few | TRBJ2-7
CASSSPAGGASYNEQFF | TGTGCCAGCAGCTCCCCGGCAGGGGGGGCCTCCTACAATGAGCAGTTCTTC | . | TRBV7-9 | 17 | . | TRBJ2-1
CASSGGQGYNYGYTF | TGTGCCAGCAGTGGAGGACAGGGCTATAACTATGGCTACACCTTC | TRBD1 | TRBV6-6 | 15 | few | TRBJ1-2
CASSTGRDTEAFF | TGTGCCAGTAGTACCGGACGGGACACTGAAGCTTTCTTT | . | TRBV19 | 13 | few | TRBJ1-1
CARTTGSFTGELFF | TGTGCCAGGACGACAGGGTCGTTTACCGGGGAGCTGTTTTTT | TRBD1 | TRBV30 | 14 | . | TRBJ2-2
CSASSGGGYTF | TGCAGTGCTAGTTCAGGGGGCGGCTACACCTTC | TRBD1 | TRBV20-1 | 11 | . | TRBJ1-2
CASSGVRYEQYF | TGTGCCAGCAGTGGGGTTCGGTACGAGCAGTACTTC | . | TRBV6-5 | 12 | . | TRBJ2-7
CASSLGFGENTEAFF | TGCGCCAGCAGCTTGGGTTTTGGGGAGAACACTGAAGCTTTCTTT | . | TRBV5-1 | 15 | . | TRBJ1-1
CASSLPPMYAYQETQYF | TGTGCCAGCAGTTTACCCCCGATGTATGCGTACCAAGAGACCCAGTACTTC | . | TRBV28 | 17 | . | TRBJ2-5
CASSRDRREGYTF | TGTGCCAGCAGCCGGGACAGGAGGGAGGGCTACACCTTC | TRBD1 | TRBV7-2 | 13 | medium-sized | TRBJ1-2